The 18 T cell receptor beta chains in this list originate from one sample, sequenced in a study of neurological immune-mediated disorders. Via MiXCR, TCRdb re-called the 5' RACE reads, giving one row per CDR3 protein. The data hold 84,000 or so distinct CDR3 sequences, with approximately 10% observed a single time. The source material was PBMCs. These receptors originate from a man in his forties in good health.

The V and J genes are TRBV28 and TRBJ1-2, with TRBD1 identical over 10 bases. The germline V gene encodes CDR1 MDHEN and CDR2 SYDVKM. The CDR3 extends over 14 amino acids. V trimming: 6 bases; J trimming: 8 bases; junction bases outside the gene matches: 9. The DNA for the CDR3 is TGTGCCAGCAGCCCTGACAGGGGGCATTGGGGCTACACCTTC. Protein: CASSPDRGHWGYTF.

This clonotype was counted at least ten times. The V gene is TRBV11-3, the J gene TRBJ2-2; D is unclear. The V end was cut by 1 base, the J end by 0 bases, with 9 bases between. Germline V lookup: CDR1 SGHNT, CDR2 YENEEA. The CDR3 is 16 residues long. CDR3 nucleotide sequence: TGTGCCAGCAGCTTAGGCCTACAGCCGAACACCGGGGAGCTGTTTTTT. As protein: CASSLGLQPNTGELFF.

The CDR3 bases are TGCGCCAGCAGCTTTTCGGGAGGCACCGAGCAGTACTTC. Its protein is CASSFSGGTEQYF. The chain joins TRBV5-1 to TRBJ2-7, with 7 bases identical to TRBD2. The CDR3 consists of 13 residues. CDR1 SGHRS and CDR2 YFSETQ come from the germline V gene. With 2 bases clipped from V and 6 bases from J, the junction kept 5 bases outside the gene matches.

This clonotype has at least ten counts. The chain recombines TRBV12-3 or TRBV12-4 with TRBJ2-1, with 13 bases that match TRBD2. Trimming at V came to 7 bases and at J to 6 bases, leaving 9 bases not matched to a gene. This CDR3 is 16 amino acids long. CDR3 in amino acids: CASNPTSGGAVNEQFF. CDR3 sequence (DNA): TGTGCCAGCAACCCAACTAGCGGGGGGGCTGTCAATGAGCAGTTCTTC.

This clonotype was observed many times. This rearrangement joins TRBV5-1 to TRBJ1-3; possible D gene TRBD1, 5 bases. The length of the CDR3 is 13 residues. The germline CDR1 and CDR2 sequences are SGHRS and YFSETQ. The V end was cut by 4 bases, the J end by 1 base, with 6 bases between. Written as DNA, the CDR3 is TGCGCCAGCAGCCAGGGTTCTGGAAACACCATATATTTT. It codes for CASSQGSGNTIYF.

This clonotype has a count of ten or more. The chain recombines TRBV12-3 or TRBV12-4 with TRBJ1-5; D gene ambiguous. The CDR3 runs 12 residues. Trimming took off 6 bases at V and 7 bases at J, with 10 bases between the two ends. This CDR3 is CASSLSQQPQHF. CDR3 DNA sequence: TGTGCCAGCAGCCTAAGCCAGCAGCCCCAGCATTTT.

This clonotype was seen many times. CDR3 bases: TGCAGTGCTAACCCCGCGGGCTGGAGGAACGAGCAGTACTTC. Translation gives CSANPAGWRNEQYF. The chain joins TRBV20-1 to TRBJ2-7, with D tentatively TRBD2 (5 bases). CDR3 length equals 14 residues. Germline V gene sequence: CDR1 DFQATT, CDR2 SNEGSKA (reference sequence). Trimming pared 4 bases from V and 5 bases from J, leaving 18 bases between.

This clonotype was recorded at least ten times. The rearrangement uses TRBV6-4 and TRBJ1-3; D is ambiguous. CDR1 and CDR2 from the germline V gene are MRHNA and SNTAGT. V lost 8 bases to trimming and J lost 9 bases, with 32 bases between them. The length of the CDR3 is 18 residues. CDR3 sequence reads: CASGYPSNEATCRITIYF. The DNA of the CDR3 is TGTGCCAGCGGTTATCCTTCGAACGAAGCCACCTGTCGAATCACCATATATTTT.

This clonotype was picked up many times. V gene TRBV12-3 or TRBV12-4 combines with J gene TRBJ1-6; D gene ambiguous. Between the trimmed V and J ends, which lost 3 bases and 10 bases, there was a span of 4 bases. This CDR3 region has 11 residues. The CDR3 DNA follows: TGTGCCAGCAGTTTTGGGTCACCCCTCCACTTT. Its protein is CASSFGSPLHF.

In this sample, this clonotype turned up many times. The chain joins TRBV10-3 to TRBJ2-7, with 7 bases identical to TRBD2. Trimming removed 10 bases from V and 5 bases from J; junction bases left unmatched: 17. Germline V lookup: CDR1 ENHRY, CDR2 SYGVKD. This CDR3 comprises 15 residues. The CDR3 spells CATSSGGGSVHEQYF. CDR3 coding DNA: TGTGCCACGTCTTCTGGGGGGGGAAGTGTCCACGAGCAGTACTTC.

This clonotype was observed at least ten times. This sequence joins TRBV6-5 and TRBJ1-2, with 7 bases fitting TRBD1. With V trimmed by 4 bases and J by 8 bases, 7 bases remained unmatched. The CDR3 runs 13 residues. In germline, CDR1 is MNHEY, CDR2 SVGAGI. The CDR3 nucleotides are TGTGCCAGCAGTTCCCGACAGGGTCGCGGCTACACCTTC. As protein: CASSSRQGRGYTF.

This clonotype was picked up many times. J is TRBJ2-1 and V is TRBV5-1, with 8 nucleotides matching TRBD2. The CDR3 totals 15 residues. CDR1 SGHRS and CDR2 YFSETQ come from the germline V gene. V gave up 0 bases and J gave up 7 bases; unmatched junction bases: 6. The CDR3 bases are TGCGCCAGCAGCTTGGTAATAGCGGGAACGAATGAGCAGTTCTTC. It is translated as CASSLVIAGTNEQFF. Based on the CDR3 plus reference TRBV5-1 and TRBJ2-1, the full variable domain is KAGVTQTPRYLIKTRGQQVTLSCSPISGHRSVSWYQQTPGQGLQFLFEYFSETQRNKGNFPGRFSGRQFSNSRSEMNVSTLELGDSALYLCASSLVIAGTNEQFFGPGTRLTVL.

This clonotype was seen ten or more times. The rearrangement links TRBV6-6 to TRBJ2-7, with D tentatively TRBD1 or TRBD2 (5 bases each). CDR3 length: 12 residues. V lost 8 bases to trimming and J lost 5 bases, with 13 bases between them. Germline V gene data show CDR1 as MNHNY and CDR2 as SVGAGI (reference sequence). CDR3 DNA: TGTGCCAGCGGGGTGAGGGGTCACGAGCAGTACTTC. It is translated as CASGVRGHEQYF.

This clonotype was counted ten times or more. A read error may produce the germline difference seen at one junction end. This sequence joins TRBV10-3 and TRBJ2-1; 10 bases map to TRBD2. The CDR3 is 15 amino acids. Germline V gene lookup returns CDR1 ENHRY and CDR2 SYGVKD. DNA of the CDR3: TGTGCCAGCATGGAAGAGCGGGAGGGCCCTTGGGGTATAGTCTTC. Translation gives CASMEEREGPWGIVF.

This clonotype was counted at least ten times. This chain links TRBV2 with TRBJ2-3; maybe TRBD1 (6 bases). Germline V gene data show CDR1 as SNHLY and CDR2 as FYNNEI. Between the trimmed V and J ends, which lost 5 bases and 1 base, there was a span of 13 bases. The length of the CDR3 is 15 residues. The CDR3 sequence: CASSYYRQGTDTQYF. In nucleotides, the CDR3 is TGTGCCAGCAGTTACTATCGACAGGGCACAGATACGCAGTATTTT.

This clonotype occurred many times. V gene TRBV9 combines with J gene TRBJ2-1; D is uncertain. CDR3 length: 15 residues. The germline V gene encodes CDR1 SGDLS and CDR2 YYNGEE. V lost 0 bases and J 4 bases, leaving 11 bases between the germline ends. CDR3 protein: CASSVVVDAYNEQFF. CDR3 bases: TGTGCCAGCAGCGTAGTAGTCGATGCTTACAATGAGCAGTTCTTC.

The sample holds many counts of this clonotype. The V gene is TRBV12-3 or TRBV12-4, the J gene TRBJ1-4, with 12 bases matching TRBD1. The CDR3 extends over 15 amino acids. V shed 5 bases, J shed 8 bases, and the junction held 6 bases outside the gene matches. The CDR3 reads CASSPIGTGGEKLFF. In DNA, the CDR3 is TGTGCCAGCAGTCCGATCGGGACAGGGGGCGAAAAACTGTTTTTT.

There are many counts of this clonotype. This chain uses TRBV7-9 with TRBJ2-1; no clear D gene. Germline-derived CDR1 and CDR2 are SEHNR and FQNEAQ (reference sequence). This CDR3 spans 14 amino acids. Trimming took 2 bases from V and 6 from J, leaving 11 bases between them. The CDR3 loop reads CASSLSTVGNEQFF. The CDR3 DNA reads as TGTGCCAGCAGCTTATCCACAGTGGGCAATGAGCAGTTCTTC.